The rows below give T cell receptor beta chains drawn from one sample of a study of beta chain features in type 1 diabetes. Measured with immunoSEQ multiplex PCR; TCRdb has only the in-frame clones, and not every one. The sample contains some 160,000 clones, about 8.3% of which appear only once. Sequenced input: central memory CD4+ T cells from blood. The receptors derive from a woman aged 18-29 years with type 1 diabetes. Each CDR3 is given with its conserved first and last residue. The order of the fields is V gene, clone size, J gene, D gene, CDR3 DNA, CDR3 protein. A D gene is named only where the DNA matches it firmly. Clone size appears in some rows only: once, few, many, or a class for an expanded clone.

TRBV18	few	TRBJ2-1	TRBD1	TGTGCCAGCTCACCCGGGACAGTCCACAATGAGCAGTTCTTC	CASSPGTVHNEQFF
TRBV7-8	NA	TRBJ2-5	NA	TGTGCCAGCAGTACGACTCCTTCGGGGACCCAGTACTTC	CASSTTPSGTQYF
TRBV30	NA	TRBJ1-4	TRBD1	TGTGCCTGGAGTGAGAAACAGGGGGCAAACGGTGAAAAACTGTTTTTT	CAWSEKQGANGEKLFF
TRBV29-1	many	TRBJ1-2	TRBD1	TGCAGCGTTGAGGAGTCCGCAGGGGGCTATGGCTACACCTTC	CSVEESAGGYGYTF
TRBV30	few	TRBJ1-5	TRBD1	TGTGCCTGGAGCGGGACAGATAATCAGCCCCAGCATTTT	CAWSGTDNQPQHF
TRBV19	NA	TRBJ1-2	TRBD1	TGTGCCAGCGACACCCCGGGACAGGGGGAGGGCTACACCTTC	CASDTPGQGEGYTF
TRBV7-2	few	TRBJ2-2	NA	TGTGCCAGCAGCTATCCACAGGGGAACACCGGGGAGCTGTTTTTT	CASSYPQGNTGELFF
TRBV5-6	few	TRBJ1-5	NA	TGTGCCAGCAGCCTGGCAACTTCGTTCAGCAATCAGCCCCAGCATTTT	CASSLATSFSNQPQHF
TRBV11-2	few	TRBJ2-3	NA	TGTGCCAGCAGCCCGCAGGGCTGGGGATCAGATACGCAGTATTTT	CASSPQGWGSDTQYF
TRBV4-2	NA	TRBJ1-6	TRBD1	TGTGCCAGCAGCCTCCCCTTAGGGGGCTCACCCCTCCACTTT	CASSLPLGGSPLHF
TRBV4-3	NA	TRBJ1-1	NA	TGCGCCAGCAGCCACGGGGTAGAGGGGAGGACTGAAGCTTTCTTT	CASSHGVEGRTEAFF
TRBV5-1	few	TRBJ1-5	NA	TGCGCCAGCAGCGAACCAGGGGATCAGCCCCAGCATTTT	CASSEPGDQPQHF
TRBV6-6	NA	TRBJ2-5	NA	TGTGCCAGCAGCTTAGCCGGGTCGTACCAAGAGACCCAGTACTTC	CASSLAGSYQETQYF
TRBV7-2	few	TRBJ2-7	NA	TGTGCCAGCAGCTTAGCGCTTACAGCTTACGAGCAGTACTTC	CASSLALTAYEQYF
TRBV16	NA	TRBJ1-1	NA	TGTGCCAGCAGCCGATTGATGCAGGGGCGCGGCACTGAAGCTTTCTTT	CASSRLMQGRGTEAFF
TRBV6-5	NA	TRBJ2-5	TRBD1	TGTGCCAGCAGTGCGCAACAGGGGCAAGAGACCCAGTACTTC	CASSAQQGQETQYF
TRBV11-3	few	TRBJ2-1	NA	TGTGCCAGCAGCTTAGATTATCTCAATGAGCAGTTCTTC	CASSLDYLNEQFF
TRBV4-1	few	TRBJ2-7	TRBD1	TGCGCCAGCAGCCAACCCGGGACAGGGGTCGAGCAGTACTTC	CASSQPGTGVEQYF
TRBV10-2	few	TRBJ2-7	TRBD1	TGCGCCAGCAAGGAGACAGGGTACTACGAGCAGTACTTC	CASKETGYYEQYF
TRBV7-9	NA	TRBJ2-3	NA	TGTGCCAGCAGCTCCGGGGGTCGCGGATATACAGATACGCAGTATTTT	CASSSGGRGYTDTQYF
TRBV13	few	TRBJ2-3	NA	TGTGCCAGCAGATCCGGGACTGTCACAGATACGCAGTATTTT	CASRSGTVTDTQYF
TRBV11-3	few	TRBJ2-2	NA	TGTGCCAGCAGCTTAGGGGGCGCCGGGGAGCTGTTTTTT	CASSLGGAGELFF
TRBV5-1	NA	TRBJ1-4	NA	TGCGCCAGCAGTTTGGCCCAGACTAATGAAAAACTGTTTTTT	CASSLAQTNEKLFF
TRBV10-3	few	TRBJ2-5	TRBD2	TGTGCCATCGGGACTAGCGGGGGGGCGCGGGAGACCCAGTACTTC	CAIGTSGGARETQYF
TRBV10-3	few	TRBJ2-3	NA	TGTGCCACCGCCCTGGGAACTAGCTCTAGCACAGATACGCAGTATTTT	CATALGTSSSTDTQYF
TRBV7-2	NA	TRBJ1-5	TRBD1	TGTGCCAGCAGCATGACAGGGGGGAGTCAGCCCCAGCATTTT	CASSMTGGSQPQHF
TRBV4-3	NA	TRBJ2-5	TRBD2	TGCGCCAGCAGCCGACTAGCGGAGTCCCAAGAGACCCAGTACTTC	CASSRLAESQETQYF
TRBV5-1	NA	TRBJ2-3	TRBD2	TGCGCCAGCAGCTTGGTAGCGGGAGCAGATACGCAGTATTTT	CASSLVAGADTQYF
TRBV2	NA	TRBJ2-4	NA	TGTGCCAGCAAGCCTGACTGGTCCGTCACGCGGGAAAACATTCAGTACTTC	CASKPDWSVTRENIQYF
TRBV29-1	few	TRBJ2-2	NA	TGCAGCGTTGGAGGCGAGGGGGAGTACACCGGGGAGCTGTTTTTT	CSVGGEGEYTGELFF
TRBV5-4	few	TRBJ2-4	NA	TGTGCCAGCAGCTTGACGGGAATAGCCAAAAACATTCAGTACTTC	CASSLTGIAKNIQYF
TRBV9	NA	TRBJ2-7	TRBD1	TGTGCCAGCAGCGCGGGACAGGGGGCAGTGGTGCAGTACTTC	CASSAGQGAVVQYF
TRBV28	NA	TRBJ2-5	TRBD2	TGTGCCAGCGTACTAGCGGGGATACAAGAGACCCAGTACTTC	CASVLAGIQETQYF
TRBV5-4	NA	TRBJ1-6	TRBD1	TGTGCCAGCAGAAGGGACAGCTCCTATAATTCACCCCTCCACTTT	CASRRDSSYNSPLHF
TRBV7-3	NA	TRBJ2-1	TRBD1	TGTGCCAGCAGCGCCGGGACAGGGGGCAATGAGCAGTTCTTC	CASSAGTGGNEQFF
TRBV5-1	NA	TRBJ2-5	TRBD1	TGCGCCAGCAGCGTAGGACAGGGGGGACCCGGCGAGACCCAGTACTTC	CASSVGQGGPGETQYF
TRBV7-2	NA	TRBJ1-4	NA	TGTGCCAGCAGCGCCCGCGGGGGGACAACTAATGAAAAACTGTTTTTT	CASSARGGTTNEKLFF
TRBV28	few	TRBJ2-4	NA	TGTGCCAGCAGTTTAATGGTCGAGGGGGGGCGGGTAAACATTCAGTACTTC	CASSLMVEGGRVNIQYF
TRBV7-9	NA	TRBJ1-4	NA	TGTGCCAGCAGCCCTACAGGGTCTACTAATGAAAAACTGTTTTTT	CASSPTGSTNEKLFF
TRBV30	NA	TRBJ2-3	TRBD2	TGTGCCTGGGGGGATCCTAGCGGGAGGATCACAGATACGCAGTATTTT	CAWGDPSGRITDTQYF
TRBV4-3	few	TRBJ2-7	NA	TGCGCCAGCAGCCAAGATCTATCCGGCAGCGCTGGAGGCCGTCACGCGCAGTACTTC	CASSQDLSGSAGGRHAQYF
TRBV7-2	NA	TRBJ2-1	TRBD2	TGTGCCAGCAGCCAGCGGGGGGGCCGCTACAATGAGCAGTTCTTC	CASSQRGGRYNEQFF